Listed here are 9 T cell receptor beta chains from one sample, sequenced in a study of CD8+ T cells in alopecia areata. Isolated RNA was reverse transcribed into cDNA used as the sequencing template. Using immunoSEQ multiplex PCR, the repertoire was profiled, and TCRdb retains in-frame clones only, with some absent. Of some 130,000 clones in the sample, around 58% were seen once. Sequenced material: CD4+ T cells sorted from blood, taken at week 0. The receptors were gathered from a human donor with alopecia areata.

V usage is TRBV9 and J usage is TRBJ1-1, with TRBD1 matching 7 bases. V gave up 4 bases and J gave up 0 bases; unmatched junction bases: 3. Germline loops: CDR1 SGDLS, CDR2 YYNGEE. There are 14 residues in the CDR3. The chain's CDR3 is CASSQTGLNTEAFF. CDR3 nucleotides: TGTGCCAGCAGCCAGACAGGGCTGAACACTGAAGCTTTCTTT.

The gene calls are TRBV7-2 and TRBJ2-3, with D perhaps matching TRBD2 (6 bases). Germline CDR1 and CDR2: SGHTA and FQGNSA. The CDR3 loop spans 15 amino acids. V gave up 2 bases and J gave up 2 bases, with 11 bases separating them. The CDR3 spells CASSLRGLITDTQYF. DNA of the CDR3: TGTGCCAGCAGCTTAAGGGGACTGATCACAGATACGCAGTATTTT.

This chain connects TRBV29-1 to TRBJ2-3, with TRBD2 matching over 12 bases. V shed 7 bases and J 0 bases; nucleotides not matched to a gene: 5. The CDR3 sequence is 15 residues long. The germline V gene has CDR1 SQVTM and CDR2 ANQGSEA. CDR3 DNA: TGCAGCGCTACTAGCGGGGGGTTCAGCACAGATACGCAGTATTTT. Its translation: CSATSGGFSTDTQYF.

This rearrangement joins TRBV27 to TRBJ2-6; TRBD2 matches 13 bases. Looked up from germline, CDR1 is MNHEY and CDR2 is SMNVEV (reference sequence). This CDR3 is 17 amino acids long. The J segment lost 4 bases and the V segment lost 6 bases, leaving 6 bases of the junction unmatched. The CDR3 DNA is TGTGCCAGCAGACGACTAGCGGGGGGCCTCGGGGCCAACGTCCTGACTTTC. Translating gives CASRRLAGGLGANVLTF. Full variable domain (rest looked up from reference TRBV27 and TRBJ2-6): EAQVTQNPRYLITVTGKKLTVTCSQNMNHEYMSWYRQDPGLGLRQIYYSMNVEVTDKGDVPEGYKVSRKEKRNFPLILESPSPNQTSLYFCASRRLAGGLGANVLTFGAGSRLTVL.

The chain uses TRBV30 and TRBJ2-7, with D tentatively TRBD2 (5 bases). Germline CDR1 and CDR2: GTSNPN and SVGIG (reference sequence). The ends were cut back, 7 bases at V and 3 bases at J, with 10 bases in the middle. CDR3 length: 11 residues. The CDR3 region has the DNA TGTGCCTACCTCCGGGACTACGAGCAGTACTTC. Translation gives CAYLRDYEQYF.

This clone came up a few times. This chain uses TRBV15 with TRBJ1-1, with D possibly being TRBD1 (5 bases). Per the germline V gene, CDR1 is LNHNV and CDR2 is YYDKDF (reference sequence). Trimming stripped 6 bases from V and 5 bases from J, with 13 bases between. CDR3 length: 13 residues. CDR3 coding DNA: TGTGCCACCAGACTCAGGGAGGGAACTGAAGCTTTCTTT. It specifies CATRLREGTEAFF.

In this sample, this clone turned up a few times. The rearrangement joins TRBV27 to TRBJ2-3; D not resolved. This CDR3 is 14 amino acids long. The V gene's germline CDR1 is MNHEY and CDR2 SMNVEV (reference sequence). V lost 3 bases, J lost 1 base, and 8 bases lay in between. The CDR3 spells CASSLGMGTDTQYF. The CDR3 DNA reads as TGTGCCAGCAGTTTGGGGATGGGCACAGATACGCAGTATTTT.

V is TRBV29-1 and J is TRBJ2-6; 7 bases align to TRBD1. This CDR3 contains 15 residues. Germline CDR1 reads SQVTM; CDR2 reads ANQGSEA. Trimming cost V 6 bases and J 0 bases; bases outside gene matches: 5. CDR3 DNA sequence: TGCAGCGTGACAGGGTCGAGCTCTGGGGCCAACGTCCTGACTTTC. This codes for CSVTGSSSGANVLTF.

The rearrangement joins TRBV27 to TRBJ1-2; 10 bases are shared with TRBD1. This CDR3 contains 16 residues. Germline V gene sequence: CDR1 MNHEY, CDR2 SMNVEV (reference sequence). V trimming: 6 bases; J trimming: 4 bases; junction bases outside the gene matches: 11. The CDR3 here is CASRADDRGRVYGYTF. In DNA form, the CDR3 reads TGTGCCAGCAGGGCCGATGACAGGGGGCGGGTCTATGGCTACACCTTC.